The sequence of this T cell receptor beta chain was determined in a study of blood T cells in healthy people across ages. For the second PCR, which ran for about 7 to 11 cycles, a sample-barcoded 5' primer and a J-beta primer mix were used. Each cDNA molecule was tagged by a template-switch adaptor with 12 random nucleotides. TCRdb recomputed calls from the 5' RACE reads with MiXCR, one row per CDR3 protein. The sample shows 600,000 to 800,000 distinct CDR3 sequences, 52% of them seen only once. Broader study findings: Fewer expanded clones and more diversity marked long-lived versus aged donors.

V was clipped by 6 bases and J by 4 bases; unmatched bases: 8. The CDR3 is made up of 14 amino acids. Notes on this clonotype: As yet, its antigen is unknown.

The sequence came from an elderly woman in good health. The J gene is TRBJ1-2, the V gene TRBV12-3 or TRBV12-4, with 7 bases identical to TRBD1. The sequenced sample consisted of blood. The CDR3 is CASSPDRAFYGYTF. Written as DNA, the CDR3 is TGTGCCAGCAGCCCCGACAGGGCCTTCTATGGCTACACCTTC.